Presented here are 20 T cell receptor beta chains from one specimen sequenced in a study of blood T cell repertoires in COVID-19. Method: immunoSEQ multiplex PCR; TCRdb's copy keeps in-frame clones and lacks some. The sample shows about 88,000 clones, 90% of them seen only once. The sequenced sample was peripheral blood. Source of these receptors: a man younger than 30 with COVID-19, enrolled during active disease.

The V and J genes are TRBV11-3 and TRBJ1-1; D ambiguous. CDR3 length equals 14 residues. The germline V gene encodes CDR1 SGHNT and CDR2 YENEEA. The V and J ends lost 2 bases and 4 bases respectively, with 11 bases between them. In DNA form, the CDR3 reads TGTGCCAGCAGCTTAAGGATGGAGTTCACTGAAGCTTTCTTT. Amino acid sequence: CASSLRMEFTEAFF.

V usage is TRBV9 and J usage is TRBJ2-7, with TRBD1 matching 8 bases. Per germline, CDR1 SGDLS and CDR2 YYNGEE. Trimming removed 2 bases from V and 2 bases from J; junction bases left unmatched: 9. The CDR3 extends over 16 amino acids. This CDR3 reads CASSVTSGTGTYEQYF. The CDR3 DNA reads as TGTGCCAGCAGCGTCACCTCTGGGACAGGTACCTACGAGCAGTACTTC. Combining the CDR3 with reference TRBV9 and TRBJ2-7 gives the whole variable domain DSGVTQTPKHLITATGQRVTLRCSPRSGDLSVYWYQQSLDQGLQFLIQYYNGEERAKGNILERFSAQQFPDLHSELNLSSLELGDSALYFCASSVTSGTGTYEQYFGPGTRLTVT.

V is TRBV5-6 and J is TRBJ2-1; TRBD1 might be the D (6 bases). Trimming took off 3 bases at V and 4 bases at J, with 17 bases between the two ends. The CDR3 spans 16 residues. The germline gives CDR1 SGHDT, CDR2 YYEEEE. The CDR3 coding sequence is TGTGCCAGCAGCTCCAAAACAGGGAACCCTTACAATGAGCAGTTCTTC. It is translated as CASSSKTGNPYNEQFF.

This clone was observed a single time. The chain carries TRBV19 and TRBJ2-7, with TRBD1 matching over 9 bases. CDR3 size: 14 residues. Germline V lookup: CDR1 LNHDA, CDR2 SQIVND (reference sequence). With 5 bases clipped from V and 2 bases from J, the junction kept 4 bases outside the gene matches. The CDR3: CASSYGTGTYEQYF. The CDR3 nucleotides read TGTGCCAGTAGTTACGGGACAGGGACCTACGAGCAGTACTTC.

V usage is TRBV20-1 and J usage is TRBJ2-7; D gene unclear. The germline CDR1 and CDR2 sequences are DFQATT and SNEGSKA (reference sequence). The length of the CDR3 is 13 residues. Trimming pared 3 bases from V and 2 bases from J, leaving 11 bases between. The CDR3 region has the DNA TGCAGTGCTAGTTCACAGCCTGCCTACGAGCAGTACTTC. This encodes CSASSQPAYEQYF.

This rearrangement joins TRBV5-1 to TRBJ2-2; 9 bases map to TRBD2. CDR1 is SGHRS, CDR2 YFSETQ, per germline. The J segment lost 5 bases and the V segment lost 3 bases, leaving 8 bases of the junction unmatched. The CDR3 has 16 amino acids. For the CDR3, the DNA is TGCGCCAGCAGCTCCTCGGCTAGCGGGACGACCGGGGAGCTGTTTTTT. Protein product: CASSSSASGTTGELFF.

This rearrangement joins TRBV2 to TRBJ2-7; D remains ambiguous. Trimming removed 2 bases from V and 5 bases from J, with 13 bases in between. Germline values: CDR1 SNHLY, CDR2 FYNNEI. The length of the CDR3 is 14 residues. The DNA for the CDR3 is TGTGCCAGCAGTGAAAGGCTTTTCCTAGACGAGCAGTACTTC. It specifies CASSERLFLDEQYF. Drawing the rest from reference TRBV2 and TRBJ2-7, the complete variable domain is EPEVTQTPSHQVTQMGQEVILRCVPISNHLYFYWYRQILGQKVEFLVSFYNNEISEKSEIFDDQFSVERPDGSNFTLKIRSTKLEDSAMYFCASSERLFLDEQYFGPGTRLTVT.

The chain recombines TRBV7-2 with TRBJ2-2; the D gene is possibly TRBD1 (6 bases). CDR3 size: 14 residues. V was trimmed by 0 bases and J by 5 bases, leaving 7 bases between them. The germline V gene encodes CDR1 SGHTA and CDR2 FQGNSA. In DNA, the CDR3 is TGTGCCAGCAGCTTAGCGACAGGTACCGGGGAGCTGTTTTTT. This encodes CASSLATGTGELFF.

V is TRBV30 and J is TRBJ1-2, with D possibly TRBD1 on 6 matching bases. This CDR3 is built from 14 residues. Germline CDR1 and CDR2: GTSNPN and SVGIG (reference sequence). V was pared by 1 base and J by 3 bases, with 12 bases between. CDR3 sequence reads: CAWSGQVRDYGYTF. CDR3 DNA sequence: TGTGCCTGGAGTGGACAGGTCCGGGACTATGGCTACACCTTC.

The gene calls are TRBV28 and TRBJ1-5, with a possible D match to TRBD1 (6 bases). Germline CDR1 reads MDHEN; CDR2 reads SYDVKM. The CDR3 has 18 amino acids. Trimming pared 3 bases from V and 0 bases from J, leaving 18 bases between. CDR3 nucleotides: TGTGCCAGCAGTTTGATATCAGGGGTAGGGGGTAGCAATCAGCCCCAGCATTTT. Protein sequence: CASSLISGVGGSNQPQHF.

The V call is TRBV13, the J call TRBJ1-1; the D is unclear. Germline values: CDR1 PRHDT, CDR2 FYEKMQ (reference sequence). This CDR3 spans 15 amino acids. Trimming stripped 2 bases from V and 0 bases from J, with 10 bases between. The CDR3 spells CASSLSNSLNTEAFF. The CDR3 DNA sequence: TGTGCCAGCAGCTTATCTAACAGCCTGAACACTGAAGCTTTCTTT.

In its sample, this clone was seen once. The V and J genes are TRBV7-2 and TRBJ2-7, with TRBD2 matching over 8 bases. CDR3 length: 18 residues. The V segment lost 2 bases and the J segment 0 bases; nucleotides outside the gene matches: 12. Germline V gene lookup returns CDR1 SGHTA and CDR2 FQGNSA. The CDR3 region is CASSLRRGTSGSSYEQYF. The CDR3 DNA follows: TGTGCCAGCAGCTTACGTAGGGGTACTAGCGGAAGCTCCTACGAGCAGTACTTC.

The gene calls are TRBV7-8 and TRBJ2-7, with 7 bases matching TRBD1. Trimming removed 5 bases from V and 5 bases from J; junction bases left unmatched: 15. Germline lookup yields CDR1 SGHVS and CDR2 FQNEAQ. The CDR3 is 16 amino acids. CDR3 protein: CASSPNHHTGANEQYF. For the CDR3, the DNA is TGTGCCAGCAGCCCCAACCACCACACAGGGGCCAACGAGCAGTACTTC.

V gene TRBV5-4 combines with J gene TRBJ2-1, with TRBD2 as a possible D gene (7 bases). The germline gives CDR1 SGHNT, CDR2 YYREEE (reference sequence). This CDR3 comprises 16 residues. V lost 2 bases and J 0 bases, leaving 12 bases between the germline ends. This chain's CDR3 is CASSFGGRSSYNEQFF. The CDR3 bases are TGTGCCAGCAGCTTCGGGGGGCGCAGCTCCTACAATGAGCAGTTCTTC. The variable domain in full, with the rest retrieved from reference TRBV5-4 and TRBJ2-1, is ETGVTQSPTHLIKTRGQQVTLRCSSQSGHNTVSWYQQALGQGPQFIFQYYREEENGRGNFPPRFSGLQFPNYSSELNVNALELDDSALYLCASSFGGRSSYNEQFFGPGTRLTVL.

The CDR3 is CASRLRGRGVSTDTQYF. The CDR3 DNA reads as TGCGCCAGCAGACTAAGGGGAAGGGGCGTTAGCACAGATACGCAGTATTTT. This chain connects TRBV4-3 to TRBJ2-3, with D maybe TRBD1 (5 bases). The CDR3 loop spans 17 amino acids. V was cut by 6 bases and J by 0 bases, with 19 bases left in between. Germline-derived CDR1 and CDR2 are LGHNA and YSLEER.

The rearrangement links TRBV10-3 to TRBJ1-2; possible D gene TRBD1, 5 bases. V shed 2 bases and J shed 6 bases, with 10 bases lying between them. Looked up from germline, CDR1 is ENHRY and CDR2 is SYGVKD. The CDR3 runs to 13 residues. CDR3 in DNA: TGTGCCATCAGTGAGCCAGGGACTAATGGCTACACCTTC. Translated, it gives CAISEPGTNGYTF.

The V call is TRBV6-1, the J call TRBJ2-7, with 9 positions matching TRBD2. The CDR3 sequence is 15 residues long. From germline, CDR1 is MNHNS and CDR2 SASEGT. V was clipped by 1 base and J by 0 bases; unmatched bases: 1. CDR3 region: CASSEVSGSSYEQYF. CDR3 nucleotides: TGTGCCAGCAGTGAAGTTAGCGGGAGCTCCTACGAGCAGTACTTC.

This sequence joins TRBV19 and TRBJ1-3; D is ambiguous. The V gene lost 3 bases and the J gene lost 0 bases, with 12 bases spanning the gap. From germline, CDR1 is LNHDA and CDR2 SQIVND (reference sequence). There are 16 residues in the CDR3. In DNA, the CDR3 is TGTGCCAGTAGTATCACCATCGAGGGCTCTGGAAACACCATATATTTT. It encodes CASSITIEGSGNTIYF.

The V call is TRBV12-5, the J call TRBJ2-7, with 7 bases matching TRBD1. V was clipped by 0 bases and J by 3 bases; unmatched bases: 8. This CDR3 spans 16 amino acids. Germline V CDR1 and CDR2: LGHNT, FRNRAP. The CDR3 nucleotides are TGTGCTAGTGGTTTGGTAAGACAGGGACGCCTCTACGAGCAGTACTTC. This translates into CASGLVRQGRLYEQYF.

This CDR3 reads CASSSPTSGRADTGELFF. CDR3 coding DNA: TGTGCCAGCAGTTCCCCGACTAGCGGGAGGGCCGACACCGGGGAGCTGTTTTTT. The chain couples TRBV28 to TRBJ2-2, with 14 bases aligning to TRBD2. Per the germline V gene, CDR1 is MDHEN and CDR2 is SYDVKM. The J segment lost 3 bases and the V segment lost 4 bases, leaving 7 bases of the junction unmatched. The CDR3 has 18 residues.